The rows below give T cell receptor beta chains drawn from one sample of a study of T-cell reconstitution after alpha-beta-depleted transplantation in children. Via MiXCR, TCRdb re-called the PCR reads, giving one row per CDR3 protein. The sample has nearly 550,000 distinct CDR3 sequences, around 20% seen once; the top ten hold about 3.1%. The specimen was PBMCs from the stem cell graft donor, collected from the stem cell graft. Receptors originate from a human donor who donated a stem cell graft to a child with acute lymphoblastic leukemia. The conserved cysteine and the conserved F or W are not part of the CDR3 here.

cdr3_aa v_call
ASSLDERGTTDTQY TRBV7-2
ASSLDRGDNTEAF TRBV5-1
ASTSGTGVGELF TRBV5-1
ASSPWGWATGRPGEQF TRBV4-2
ASSPGQSYEQY TRBV19
ASREEGAGWYNSPLH TRBV7-8
ASRSASPRMNTEAF TRBV5-1
ASSWGQSSGNTIY TRBV7-6
ASSLGLWVPRTDTQY TRBV5-1
ASSFGPGQGGTEAF TRBV5-1
ASSLTASGRLHEQF TRBV12-3/TRBV12-4
ASEWDSNNEQF TRBV6-2/TRBV6-3
ASSPTTQPTYQETQY TRBV12-3/TRBV12-4
ASSERDNEQF TRBV25-1
ASSLPLAGGSYEQY TRBV4-1
ASSPSSGGGTRGYNEQF TRBV14
SARELAGKFHEQF TRBV20-1
ASSEGGSSYEQY TRBV6-1
ASSPGQGKIYGYT TRBV5-1
SVDPGPSEASGNTIY TRBV29-1
ASSLDLDRDTQY TRBV11-2
ASSDLQLSGTYNEQF TRBV2
ASSEVRRGMNTEAF TRBV6-1
ASSGGQSNTYT TRBV5-1
ASSLSRGLTYEQY TRBV27
SVRGDRVSNQPQH TRBV29-1
ASSSVLLEQF TRBV27
ASGSLDTSGPGELF TRBV27
SVAGGFDSPLH TRBV29-1
ASSQALRGARLYGYT TRBV4-2
ASSQSSQRGTGELF TRBV16
ASSPPLPGGPVIEQY TRBV18
ASSPQASNTQY TRBV7-9
ASSPVDRIMGTDTQY TRBV7-9
SVDSPRTGGRGYT TRBV29-1
ASSFRNGGDTEAF TRBV5-1
ASSQAGGSYEQY TRBV4-1
ASSLSPPTVGWGYT TRBV5-1
SARGTENGYEQY TRBV29-1
SAPPAGVSYNEQF TRBV20-1
ASSPRLAKGHTGELF TRBV9